The 20 T cell receptor beta chains below all came from one sample that was sequenced in a study of Graves' ophthalmopathy and Graves' hyperthyroidism. As the template, RNA transcripts were used to amplify TCR beta CDR3 regions. The authors performed first-round RT-PCR with HTBI primers and then a second-round multiplex PCR. MiXCR was run by TCRdb on the multiplex PCR reads, yielding one entry per CDR3 protein. This table holds fewer than 250,000 distinct CDR3 sequences, approximately 28% found once. Sequenced sample: peripheral blood. The receptor source for this set is a man aged 45-60 years with Graves' ophthalmopathy.

The V gene is TRBV6-2 or TRBV6-3, the J gene TRBJ1-1; D call uncertain. Germline lookup yields CDR1 MNHEY and CDR2 SVGEGT. V was cut by 5 bases and J by 6 bases, with 10 bases left in between. CDR3 length: 12 amino acids. The CDR3 region has the DNA TGTGCCAGCAGTCCAGGCGACCCTGAAGCTTTCTTT. Translation: CASSPGDPEAFF.

This clonotype showed up many times. The CDR3 here is CASSQEGDRGRMIGYTF. The DNA of the CDR3 is TGCGCCAGCAGCCAAGAGGGGGACAGGGGGCGTATGATAGGCTACACCTTC. The V and J genes are TRBV4-3 and TRBJ1-2; 12 bases map to TRBD1. Germline V gene data show CDR1 as LGHNA and CDR2 as YSLEER. The junction had 10 bases not matched to a gene; V was cut back by 0 bases and J by 8 bases. The CDR3 has 17 amino acids.

This clonotype has a count of ten or more. The chain has TRBV6-2 or TRBV6-3 and TRBJ2-5, with TRBD2 identical over 7 bases. Germline CDR1 is MNHEY and CDR2 is SVGEGT. Unmatched junction bases numbered 12, after V lost 9 bases and J lost 14 bases. This CDR3 spans 11 amino acids. The CDR3 region has the DNA TGTGCCAGAAGGACGGGACTACCGGAATACTTC. As protein: CARRTGLPEYF.

The table lists this clonotype with many counts. V and J are TRBV30 and TRBJ2-5; D gene unclear. Looked up from germline, CDR1 is GTSNPN and CDR2 is SVGIG (reference sequence). The CDR3 length is 13 residues. With 4 bases removed from V and 0 bases from J, the gap between germline ends came to 9 bases. The CDR3 DNA reads as TGTGCCTGGAATAGGCAGTACCAAGAGACCCAGTACTTC. This encodes CAWNRQYQETQYF. The entire variable domain, with the rest obtained from reference TRBV30 and TRBJ2-5, is as follows: SQTIHQWPATLVQPVGSPLSLECTVEGTSNPNLYWYRQAAGRGLQLLFYSVGIGQISSEVPQNLSASRPQDRQFILSSKKLLLSDSGFYLCAWNRQYQETQYFGPGTRLLVL.

This clonotype was observed at least ten times. The chain joins TRBV24-1 to TRBJ1-1; 8 bases align to TRBD1. The V gene end was trimmed by 3 bases and the J gene end by 4 bases; junction bases not matched to a gene: 0. This CDR3 is 13 amino acids long. Germline lookup yields CDR1 KGHDR and CDR2 SFDVKD. The CDR3 bases are TGTGCCACCAGTGATGGGACAGGCACTGAAGCTTTCTTT. This encodes CATSDGTGTEAFF.

This chain joins TRBV7-2 and TRBJ1-2, with D perhaps TRBD1 (6 bases). The V gene's germline CDR1 is SGHTA and CDR2 FQGNSA. V lost 2 bases and J lost 4, with 14 bases in between. The CDR3 runs to 15 residues. The CDR3 is CASSLTRTAGYGYTF. Here the CDR3 DNA reads TGTGCCAGCAGCTTAACTCGGACAGCCGGCTATGGCTACACCTTC. The full variable domain, its missing parts supplied by reference TRBV7-2 and TRBJ1-2, is GAGVSQSPSNKVTEKGKDVELRCDPISGHTALYWYRQSLGQGLEFLIYFQGNSAPDKSGLPSDRFSAERTGGSVSTLTIQRTQQEDSAVYLCASSLTRTAGYGYTFGSGTRLTVV.

This chain links TRBV6-5 with TRBJ1-2; TRBD1 matches at 9 bases. The J segment lost 8 bases and the V segment lost 3 bases, leaving 1 base of the junction unmatched. Per the germline V gene, CDR1 is MNHEY and CDR2 is SVGAGI. The CDR3 sequence is 12 residues long. CDR3 sequence: CASSYGTGGYTF. The CDR3 DNA follows: TGTGCCAGCAGTTATGGGACAGGGGGCTACACCTTC.

The gene calls are TRBV6-1 and TRBJ2-5; no reliable D call. V was clipped by 1 base and J by 5 bases, with 8 bases between them. Germline CDR1 MNHNS, CDR2 SASEGT. CDR3 length: 13 residues. As DNA, the CDR3 is TGTGCCAGCAGTGAAGATCCAGGCGAGACCCAGTACTTC. Translated, it gives CASSEDPGETQYF.

The chain carries TRBV19 and TRBJ2-7; D is unresolved. Per the germline V gene, CDR1 is LNHDA and CDR2 is SQIVND (reference sequence). Trimming took 3 bases from V and 5 from J, leaving 11 bases between them. This CDR3 has 13 amino acids. The CDR3 loop is CASSMQRWDEQYF. Here the CDR3 DNA reads TGTGCCAGTAGTATGCAGAGATGGGACGAGCAGTACTTC.

The V gene is TRBV11-1, the J gene TRBJ2-7, with D hard to call. CDR1 is SGHAT and CDR2 is FQDESV in the germline V gene (reference sequence). Between the trimmed V and J ends, which lost 1 base and 4 bases, there was a span of 5 bases. The CDR3 runs 12 residues. The CDR3 region is CASSLVRYEQYF. CDR3 nucleotides: TGTGCCAGCAGCTTAGTTCGTTACGAGCAGTACTTC. Variable domain in full (rest from reference TRBV11-1 and TRBJ2-7): EAEVAQSPRYKITEKSQAVAFWCDPISGHATLYWYRQILGQGPELLVQFQDESVVDDSQLPKDRFSAERLKGVDSTLKIQPAELGDSAMYLCASSLVRYEQYFGPGTRLTVT.

This clonotype appeared many times. The V gene is TRBV6-5, the J gene TRBJ2-5; D gene unclear. The CDR3 extends over 12 amino acids. Trimming left V 8 bases short and J 0 bases short, with 7 bases between. Germline CDR1 reads MNHEY; CDR2 reads SVGAGI. The CDR3 loop reads CASGMYQETQYF. The CDR3, as DNA: TGTGCCAGCGGGATGTACCAAGAGACCCAGTACTTC.

This clonotype was seen many times. The V call is TRBV9, the J call TRBJ1-5; D not certain. Germline V CDR1 and CDR2: SGDLS, YYNGEE. The CDR3 spans 15 residues. V dropped 4 bases and J dropped 0 bases, with 11 bases sitting between them. CDR3 in DNA: TGTGCCAGCAGCCCAGAAGGCAATAGCAATCAGCCCCAGCATTTT. This gives the protein CASSPEGNSNQPQHF.

The gene calls are TRBV15 and TRBJ2-7, with D maybe TRBD1 (5 bases). Trimming cost V 3 bases and J 2 bases, with 11 bases left between them. Germline V gene lookup returns CDR1 LNHNV and CDR2 YYDKDF (reference sequence). The CDR3 length is 14 residues. The CDR3 DNA sequence: TGTGCCACCAGCAGTGAAGGGGTGGCCTACGAGCAGTACTTC. Protein product: CATSSEGVAYEQYF.

This clonotype has a count of ten or more. The rearrangement uses TRBV19 and TRBJ2-5, with TRBD1 matching over 8 bases. J was trimmed by 2 bases and V by 9 bases; bases with no gene match: 11. Germline V gene data show CDR1 as LNHDA and CDR2 as SQIVND (reference sequence). This CDR3 comprises 15 residues. The DNA for the CDR3 is TGTGCCAGCAACGCCCGGACAGGGCCACAAGAGACCCAGTACTTC. Its translation: CASNARTGPQETQYF.

This clonotype has a count of ten or more. The chain is built from TRBV28 and TRBJ1-2, with TRBD1 matching 9 bases. The ends lost 6 bases at V and 0 bases at J; junction bases unmatched: 8. The CDR3 runs to 16 residues. Germline V gene sequence: CDR1 MDHEN, CDR2 SYDVKM. This CDR3 is CASRLPGTGTNYGYTF. CDR3 bases: TGTGCCAGCAGACTTCCCGGGACAGGGACTAACTATGGCTACACCTTC.

This clonotype occurred many times. The chain combines TRBV20-1 with TRBJ2-5; TRBD1 is a possible D gene (6 bases). With 6 bases removed from V and 1 base from J, the gap between germline ends came to 12 bases. The V gene's germline CDR1 is DFQATT and CDR2 SNEGSKA (reference sequence). The CDR3 covers 13 residues. The CDR3 DNA reads TGCAGTGCCACCACAGGGTTCCAAGAGACCCAGTACTTC. Translation: CSATTGFQETQYF.

This chain connects TRBV6-2 or TRBV6-3 to TRBJ2-7, with a possible D match to TRBD2 (6 bases). The CDR3 sequence is 16 residues long. Germline V CDR1 and CDR2: MNHEY, SVGEGT. Trimming left V 5 bases short and J 0 bases short, with 17 bases between. CDR3 nucleotides: TGTGCCAGCAGTACAACCGGGACGGGAGACTCCTACGAGCAGTACTTC. It specifies CASSTTGTGDSYEQYF.

CDR3 nucleotide sequence: TGCGCCAGCAGACCGGGACTCATCTCTGGAAACACCATATATTTT. Its protein is CASRPGLISGNTIYF. The J gene is TRBJ1-3, the V gene TRBV5-1; D may be TRBD1 (5 bases). Germline CDR1 is SGHRS and CDR2 is YFSETQ. V shed 5 bases and J shed 0 bases, with 12 bases lying between them. The length of the CDR3 is 15 residues.

Ten or more counts support this clonotype. This sequence joins TRBV28 and TRBJ2-5; weak D call: TRBD2 (5 bases). The CDR3 contains 14 residues. The V gene's germline CDR1 is MDHEN and CDR2 SYDVKM. V was trimmed by 5 bases and J by 4 bases, leaving 14 bases between them. Here the CDR3 reads CASSPMAGRETQYF. In DNA, the CDR3 is TGTGCCAGCAGTCCCATGGCGGGCCGAGAGACCCAGTACTTC.

At least ten counts were recorded for this clonotype. The chain combines TRBV7-3 with TRBJ2-7; D is perhaps TRBD2 (6 bases). Germline V gene sequence: CDR1 SGHTA, CDR2 FQGTGA. Trimming cost V 2 bases and J 7 bases, with 18 bases left between them. The CDR3 is 15 residues long. The CDR3: CASSLEPGLRGEQYF. In DNA form, the CDR3 reads TGTGCCAGCAGCTTAGAACCGGGACTCCGTGGGGAGCAGTACTTC.